These 25 T cell receptor beta chains came from one sample sequenced in a study of cytomegalovirus exposure and HLA in healthy donors. The PCR contained 60 Vbeta and 13 Jbeta primers. Only in-frame clones appear in the TCRdb table, and some are missing; sequencing was by immunoSEQ multiplex PCR. The sample has under 150,000 clones, 77% seen once. Sequenced input: PBMCs. The receptor set was obtained from a woman aged 50 to 60 in good health and CMV-seronegative.

The chain couples TRBV18 to TRBJ1-2; 9 nucleotides agree with TRBD1. The V gene end was trimmed by 8 bases and the J gene end by 4 bases; junction bases not matched to a gene: 5. This CDR3 is built from 13 residues. The V gene's germline CDR1 is KGHSH and CDR2 LQKENI. The CDR3 nucleotides read TGTGCCAGCAATGACAGGGGGACCTATGGCTACACCTTC. It codes for CASNDRGTYGYTF.

The rearrangement joins TRBV7-2 to TRBJ1-3; the D is unclear. CDR1 is SGHTA, CDR2 FQGNSA, per germline. The CDR3 is 13 amino acids. V was shortened by 7 bases and J by 0 bases, with 7 bases between the two germline ends. The chain's CDR3 is CASNPGSGNTIYF. In DNA form, the CDR3 reads TGTGCCAGCAACCCAGGCTCTGGAAACACCATATATTTT.

The chain has TRBV5-1 and TRBJ2-5, with a possible D match to TRBD2 (6 bases). The last part of the DNA fits TRBJ2-7 better; the J call may be wrong. Germline V gives CDR1 SGHRS, CDR2 YFSETQ. This CDR3 comprises 14 residues. CDR3 nucleotide sequence: TGCGCCAGCAGCTTGGACGCGGGGCCAGGCGAGCAGTACTTC. It yields the protein CASSLDAGPGEQYF.

The chain is built from TRBV19 and TRBJ1-1; TRBD1 might be the D (6 bases). The CDR3 consists of 14 residues. V was clipped by 4 bases and J by 5 bases, with 14 bases between them. Germline V lookup: CDR1 LNHDA, CDR2 SQIVND (reference sequence). CDR3 sequence reads: CASSKPGEGTEAFF. DNA of the CDR3: TGTGCCAGTAGTAAACCAGGGGAGGGAACTGAAGCTTTCTTT.

The rearrangement uses TRBV12-5 and TRBJ1-1, with 8 bases lining up with TRBD1. V lost 5 bases to trimming and J lost 1 base; unmatched junction nucleotides: 3. The CDR3 runs 14 residues. The germline V gene encodes CDR1 LGHNT and CDR2 FRNRAP. CDR3 nucleotide sequence: TGTGCTAGTGGTCGACAGGGGCCGAACACTGAAGCTTTCTTT. It encodes CASGRQGPNTEAFF. The complete variable domain, with remaining parts taken from reference TRBV12-5 and TRBJ1-1, reads DARVTQTPRHKVTEMGQEVTMRCQPILGHNTVFWYRQTMMQGLELLAYFRNRAPLDDSGMPKDRFSAEMPDATLATLKIQPSEPRDSAVYFCASGRQGPNTEAFFGQGTRLTVV.

This clone was observed once. This sequence joins TRBV6-5 and TRBJ1-1; no clear D. V lost 2 bases and J lost 3, with 7 bases in between. The CDR3 runs to 13 residues. Germline V gives CDR1 MNHEY, CDR2 SVGAGI. CDR3 residues: CASSYREYTEAFF. Here the CDR3 DNA reads TGTGCCAGCAGTTACAGGGAGTACACTGAAGCTTTCTTT.

This clone was observed a few times. The sample holds other DNA sequences that translate to the same CDR3. The gene calls are TRBV5-1 and TRBJ1-6; TRBD1 agrees at 9 bases. This CDR3 has 16 residues. CDR1 and CDR2 from the germline V gene are SGHRS and YFSETQ. The trim removed 4 bases at V and 5 bases at J, leaving 7 bases unmatched. CDR3 residues: CASSLGQGVNNSPLHF. The CDR3 coding sequence is TGCGCCAGCAGCCTGGGACAGGGTGTGAATAATTCACCCCTCCACTTT.

The chain is built from TRBV2 and TRBJ1-2; D gene ambiguous. Germline-derived CDR1 and CDR2 are SNHLY and FYNNEI. V was cut by 10 bases and J by 9 bases, with 21 bases left in between. This CDR3 comprises 13 residues. The CDR3 is CATSAGWEYRYTF. For the CDR3, the DNA is TGTGCCACCTCGGCGGGGTGGGAATATCGCTACACCTTC.

The chain couples TRBV28 to TRBJ1-5, with 10 positions matching TRBD1. Germline lookup yields CDR1 MDHEN and CDR2 SYDVKM. The CDR3 is 17 residues long. V shed 3 bases, J shed 6 bases, and the junction held 11 bases outside the gene matches. CDR3 sequence (DNA): TGTGCCAGCAGTTTCCCTGACAGGGGGCCCTCGGGTCAGCCCCAGCATTTT. Residues: CASSFPDRGPSGQPQHF.

V usage is TRBV9 and J usage is TRBJ2-1; a possible D gene is TRBD2 (5 bases). V lost 3 bases and J 7 bases, leaving 17 bases between the germline ends. Germline loops: CDR1 SGDLS, CDR2 YYNGEE. The CDR3 loop spans 15 amino acids. This CDR3 is CASSARPEGKNEQFF. DNA of the CDR3: TGTGCCAGCAGCGCCCGACCTGAGGGTAAGAATGAGCAGTTCTTC. The whole variable domain, filled in from reference TRBV9 and TRBJ2-1, reads DSGVTQTPKHLITATGQRVTLRCSPRSGDLSVYWYQQSLDQGLQFLIQYYNGEERAKGNILERFSAQQFPDLHSELNLSSLELGDSALYFCASSARPEGKNEQFFGPGTRLTVL.

The V call is TRBV30, the J call TRBJ2-3; 10 bases line up with TRBD2. This CDR3 contains 14 residues. J lost 4 bases, V lost 4 bases, and 5 bases had no gene match. CDR1 is GTSNPN, CDR2 SVGIG, per germline (reference sequence). The CDR3 region is CAWTSGGGPDTQYF. The CDR3 DNA reads as TGTGCCTGGACTAGCGGGGGAGGTCCAGATACGCAGTATTTT. Full variable domain (rest looked up from reference TRBV30 and TRBJ2-3): SQTIHQWPATLVQPVGSPLSLECTVEGTSNPNLYWYRQAAGRGLQLLFYSVGIGQISSEVPQNLSASRPQDRQFILSSKKLLLSDSGFYLCAWTSGGGPDTQYFGPGTRLTVL.

This clone was seen just once. CDR3 sequence: CASSLGLAGTAWETQYF. DNA for the CDR3: TGTGCCAGCAGCTTGGGGCTAGCGGGAACTGCCTGGGAGACCCAGTACTTC. This chain links TRBV5-6 with TRBJ2-5; 9 bases are a match to TRBD2. J was trimmed by 5 bases and V by 0 bases; bases with no gene match: 11. This CDR3 is built from 17 residues. CDR1 is SGHDT and CDR2 is YYEEEE in the germline V gene.

V gene TRBV6-1 combines with J gene TRBJ1-1; 7 nucleotides agree with TRBD1. V shed 6 bases and J 4 bases; nucleotides not matched to a gene: 5. CDR3 length: 13 amino acids. Germline V gives CDR1 MNHNS, CDR2 SASEGT. The CDR3 loop reads CASRARQGTEAFF. The CDR3 coding sequence is TGTGCCAGCAGGGCCAGACAGGGCACTGAAGCTTTCTTT.

This clone has only one observation. The CDR3 coding sequence is TGTGCCAGCAGCTTACATCCGACAGGGATCTCTGGAAACACCATATATTTT. Its translation: CASSLHPTGISGNTIYF. V usage is TRBV7-6 and J usage is TRBJ1-3, with 7 bases matching TRBD1. The V segment lost 2 bases and the J segment 0 bases; nucleotides outside the gene matches: 7. There are 17 residues in the CDR3. CDR1 and CDR2 (germline): SGHVS, FNYEAQ. Using reference TRBV7-6 and TRBJ1-3 for the parts outside the CDR3, the full variable domain is GAGVSQSPRYKVTKRGQDVALRCDPISGHVSLYWYRQALGQGPEFLTYFNYEAQQDKSGLPNDRFSAERPEGSISTLTIQRTEQRDSAMYRCASSLHPTGISGNTIYFGEGSWLTVV.

The chain uses TRBV9 and TRBJ1-4; 7 nucleotides match TRBD1. The length of the CDR3 is 16 residues. V lost 0 bases, J lost 8 bases, and 10 bases stayed unmatched. Germline V gene sequence: CDR1 SGDLS, CDR2 YYNGEE. The CDR3: CASSVGGEGGWEKLFF. The CDR3 DNA follows: TGTGCCAGCAGCGTAGGTGGAGAAGGGGGCTGGGAAAAACTGTTTTTT.

The V and J genes are TRBV19 and TRBJ2-1, with 7 nucleotides matching TRBD2. With 3 bases clipped from V and 4 bases from J, the junction kept 6 bases outside the gene matches. Germline V gene sequence: CDR1 LNHDA, CDR2 SQIVND (reference sequence). The CDR3 is 15 residues long. The CDR3: CASSIRGGLYNEQFF. The CDR3 bases are TGTGCCAGTAGTATTCGCGGGGGACTTTACAATGAGCAGTTCTTC.

The chain employs TRBV25-1 and TRBJ1-2; 10 positions match TRBD1. The germline CDR1 and CDR2 sequences are MGHDK and SYGVNS. Trimming cost V 3 bases and J 4 bases; bases outside gene matches: 8. The CDR3 is 16 residues long. CDR3 residues: CASSDPRQGATYGYTF. The CDR3 coding sequence is TGTGCCAGCAGTGATCCGCGACAGGGGGCTACCTATGGCTACACCTTC.

This clone has only a few counts. This chain uses TRBV19 with TRBJ1-1; 7 bases fit TRBD1. Germline V gene sequence: CDR1 LNHDA, CDR2 SQIVND (reference sequence). Germline trimming cut 0 bases from V and 8 bases from J; bases unmatched to any gene: 12. This CDR3 comprises 16 residues. CDR3 coding DNA: TGTGCCAGTAGTATAGATCCCAGGGGGAGACACTCCGAAGCTTTCTTT. Its protein is CASSIDPRGRHSEAFF.

The sample holds one count of this clone. In nucleotides, the CDR3 is TGTGCCAGCAGCCCGGGACAGGAGTTCTACGAGCAGTACTTC. It specifies CASSPGQEFYEQYF. The rearrangement joins TRBV5-6 to TRBJ2-7; 8 bases agree with TRBD1. This CDR3 spans 14 amino acids. With 4 bases clipped from V and 3 bases from J, the junction kept 6 bases outside the gene matches. The germline CDR1 and CDR2 sequences are SGHDT and YYEEEE.

This chain links TRBV4-2 with TRBJ1-5, with D perhaps matching TRBD1 (5 bases). The germline V and J ends were trimmed by 5 bases and 0 bases, with 14 bases remaining between them. Germline V gene sequence: CDR1 LGHNA, CDR2 YNFKEQ. CDR3 length equals 16 residues. CDR3 amino acids: CASSIQGYNSNQPQHF. The CDR3 nucleotides are TGTGCCAGCAGCATCCAGGGTTACAATAGCAATCAGCCCCAGCATTTT.

The V call is TRBV9, the J call TRBJ2-7; 12 nucleotides match TRBD2. The CDR3 has 16 residues. V lost 5 bases, J lost 0 bases, and 6 bases stayed unmatched. Germline CDR1 SGDLS, CDR2 YYNGEE. The CDR3 loop is CASSGGLAGLSYEQYF. The CDR3, as DNA: TGTGCCAGCAGTGGCGGACTAGCGGGACTCTCCTACGAGCAGTACTTC.

The genes are TRBV19 and TRBJ1-1, with TRBD1 matching over 7 bases. Germline lookup yields CDR1 LNHDA and CDR2 SQIVND (reference sequence). V shed 3 bases, J shed 3 bases, and the junction held 13 bases outside the gene matches. The CDR3 spans 17 residues. CDR3 DNA: TGTGCCAGTAGTATCCAAGACCACAGGGGTGGGGACACTGAAGCTTTCTTT. It specifies CASSIQDHRGGDTEAFF.

The chain links TRBV6-1 to TRBJ2-1; D is possibly TRBD2 (5 bases). V was shortened by 2 bases and J by 3 bases, with 14 bases between the two germline ends. Germline loops: CDR1 MNHNS, CDR2 SASEGT. The CDR3 totals 16 residues. The CDR3: CASSEPSGMFYNEQFF. Written as DNA, the CDR3 is TGTGCCAGCAGTGAACCCTCCGGGATGTTCTACAATGAGCAGTTCTTC.

The gene calls are TRBV6-5 and TRBJ1-1, with TRBD1 matching over 8 bases. This CDR3 contains 15 residues. Germline values: CDR1 MNHEY, CDR2 SVGAGI. The V gene end was trimmed by 5 bases and the J gene end by 4 bases; junction bases not matched to a gene: 9. Here the CDR3 DNA reads TGTGCCAGCAGTCTGGCAGGGGGCGTACGCACTGAAGCTTTCTTT. Amino acids: CASSLAGGVRTEAFF.

V gene TRBV5-1 combines with J gene TRBJ2-1; perhaps TRBD2 as D (7 bases). The CDR3 totals 15 residues. Trimming stripped 2 bases from V and 3 bases from J, with 12 bases between. Germline V gene data show CDR1 as SGHRS and CDR2 as YFSETQ. The CDR3 sequence is CASSFSGGRYNEQFF. CDR3 nucleotide sequence: TGCGCCAGCAGCTTTTCGGGGGGCCGCTACAATGAGCAGTTCTTC.